This is a list of T cell receptor beta chains from one sample in a study of blood T cell repertoires in COVID-19. This table comes from immunoSEQ multiplex PCR, and its TCRdb copy is limited to in-frame clones, with some not included. The sample shows around 98,000 clones, about four fifths of them seen only once. The sequenced sample was peripheral blood. The origin of the receptors is a man between 70 and 80 years old with acute or convalescent COVID-19. Each CDR3 is given with its conserved first and last residue. Fields, in order: V gene, J gene, D gene, clone size, CDR3 DNA, CDR3 protein. A D gene is named only where the DNA matches it firmly. Clone size, where shown, is once, few, many, or a class for clones that have expanded.

v_call: TRBV10-3; j_call: TRBJ1-2; d_call: TRBD1; clone_size: -; cdr3_nt: TGTGCCATCAATGGACAGGGGGCAGACTATGGCTACACCTTC; cdr3_aa: CAINGQGADYGYTF
v_call: TRBV4-2; j_call: TRBJ2-3; d_call: TRBD2; clone_size: -; cdr3_nt: TGTGCCAGCAGCCAAGCTAGCGGGAGAGAAACAGATACGCAGTATTTT; cdr3_aa: CASSQASGRETDTQYF
v_call: TRBV6-1; j_call: TRBJ1-5; d_call: -; clone_size: -; cdr3_nt: TGTGCCAGCAGTGCCCACTTTGGAGGGCTCTATAGCAATCAGCCCCAGCATTTT; cdr3_aa: CASSAHFGGLYSNQPQHF
v_call: TRBV5-4; j_call: TRBJ2-7; d_call: -; clone_size: -; cdr3_nt: TGTGCCAGCAGCCGGGACTCTAGCTCCTACGAGCAGTACTTC; cdr3_aa: CASSRDSSSYEQYF
v_call: TRBV2; j_call: TRBJ1-5; d_call: TRBD1; clone_size: -; cdr3_nt: TGTGCCAGCAGAGACAGGGAGGATCAGCCCCAGCATTTT; cdr3_aa: CASRDREDQPQHF
v_call: TRBV10-1; j_call: TRBJ2-5; d_call: -; clone_size: few; cdr3_nt: TGCGCCAGCAGACAGGGTCGACCTCGACAAGAGACCCAGTACTTC; cdr3_aa: CASRQGRPRQETQYF
v_call: TRBV27; j_call: TRBJ1-6; d_call: -; clone_size: -; cdr3_nt: TGTGCCAGCAGTATCACAGTCGGGATGTCGCCCCTCCACTTT; cdr3_aa: CASSITVGMSPLHF
v_call: TRBV19; j_call: TRBJ1-1; d_call: TRBD1; clone_size: -; cdr3_nt: TGTGCCAGTAGTCCCCGGACAGGTGGGAACACTGAAGCTTTCTTT; cdr3_aa: CASSPRTGGNTEAFF
v_call: TRBV5-4; j_call: TRBJ1-6; d_call: -; clone_size: few; cdr3_nt: TGTGCCAGCAGCCAGGAAGCCTCTCCCCTCCACTTT; cdr3_aa: CASSQEASPLHF
v_call: TRBV18; j_call: TRBJ1-1; d_call: -; clone_size: -; cdr3_nt: TGTGCCAGCTCACTCCAGACAGCACATATGAACACTGAAGCTTTCTTT; cdr3_aa: CASSLQTAHMNTEAFF
v_call: TRBV5-1; j_call: TRBJ1-2; d_call: -; clone_size: few; cdr3_nt: TGCGCCAGCAGCGTCGGGGAGACGTGGGGATACACCTTC; cdr3_aa: CASSVGETWGYTF
v_call: TRBV5-1; j_call: TRBJ2-7; d_call: -; clone_size: -; cdr3_nt: TGCGCCAGCAGCCCACGACTAGGGGACGAGCAGTACTTC; cdr3_aa: CASSPRLGDEQYF
v_call: TRBV2; j_call: TRBJ1-2; d_call: -; clone_size: -; cdr3_nt: TGTGCCAGCAGGCAGACAGATTGGGGAGGCTACACCTTC; cdr3_aa: CASRQTDWGGYTF
v_call: TRBV11-1; j_call: TRBJ2-1; d_call: -; clone_size: -; cdr3_nt: TGTGCCAGCAGCTTGGGTACCGGGACAACCTACAATGAGCAGTTCTTC; cdr3_aa: CASSLGTGTTYNEQFF
v_call: TRBV5-4; j_call: TRBJ2-7; d_call: TRBD1; clone_size: -; cdr3_nt: TGTGCCGCTTCCGGGACAGGGGGGTTTCGGACCTACGAGCAGTACTTC; cdr3_aa: CAASGTGGFRTYEQYF
v_call: TRBV25-1; j_call: TRBJ2-6; d_call: TRBD1; clone_size: -; cdr3_nt: TGTGCCAGCACCGGGACAGCGCCTGGGGCCAACGTCCTGACTTTC; cdr3_aa: CASTGTAPGANVLTF
v_call: TRBV10-3; j_call: TRBJ2-1; d_call: -; clone_size: -; cdr3_nt: TGTGCCGCACAGCAAGGGCTAGCTGGCAATGAGCAGTTCTTC; cdr3_aa: CAAQQGLAGNEQFF
v_call: TRBV2; j_call: TRBJ2-1; d_call: TRBD2; clone_size: -; cdr3_nt: TGTGCCAGCAGCATTAGACTAGCGGTGTCCTACAATGAGCAGTTCTTC; cdr3_aa: CASSIRLAVSYNEQFF
v_call: TRBV7-9; j_call: TRBJ2-7; d_call: TRBD2; clone_size: -; cdr3_nt: TGTGCCAGCAGCACAGTACCGGGACTAGCGGGAGCCTACGAGCAGTACTTC; cdr3_aa: CASSTVPGLAGAYEQYF
v_call: TRBV27; j_call: TRBJ1-2; d_call: TRBD1; clone_size: -; cdr3_nt: TGTGCCAGCAAACAGGGGGCTGCGGGTGGCTACACCTTC; cdr3_aa: CASKQGAAGGYTF
v_call: TRBV5-1; j_call: TRBJ2-3; d_call: -; clone_size: -; cdr3_nt: TGCGCCAGCAGCGTTACAGGGCCAGATACGCAGTATTTT; cdr3_aa: CASSVTGPDTQYF
v_call: TRBV5-6; j_call: TRBJ2-1; d_call: -; clone_size: -; cdr3_nt: TGTGCCAGCAGCCGCCGGGACTTCGGCTACAATGAGCAGTTCTTC; cdr3_aa: CASSRRDFGYNEQFF
v_call: TRBV19; j_call: TRBJ2-1; d_call: TRBD2; clone_size: -; cdr3_nt: TGTGCCAGTAGATGGGGGCGGGAGGGAAGCAATGAGCAGTTCTTC; cdr3_aa: CASRWGREGSNEQFF
v_call: TRBV5-1; j_call: TRBJ1-3; d_call: -; clone_size: -; cdr3_nt: TGCGCCAGCAGCTTGGACCAGGGAGGTACCATATATTTT; cdr3_aa: CASSLDQGGTIYF
v_call: TRBV2; j_call: TRBJ1-1; d_call: -; clone_size: many; cdr3_nt: TGTGCCAGCAGTGAGGGGCTTTCGAGGAACACTGAAGCTTTCTTT; cdr3_aa: CASSEGLSRNTEAFF
v_call: TRBV19; j_call: TRBJ2-1; d_call: TRBD1; clone_size: -; cdr3_nt: TGTGCCAGTACTGACAGGGGTCGGGCAACCGGGAATGAGCAGTTCTTC; cdr3_aa: CASTDRGRATGNEQFF
v_call: TRBV9; j_call: TRBJ2-5; d_call: -; clone_size: once; cdr3_nt: TGTGCCAGCAGCGTCGGAGGAATGCGGGGCCAAGAGACCCAGTACTTC; cdr3_aa: CASSVGGMRGQETQYF
v_call: TRBV20-1; j_call: TRBJ2-7; d_call: -; clone_size: -; cdr3_nt: TGCAGTGCTAGTCGACAGTTCTACGAGCAGTACTTC; cdr3_aa: CSASRQFYEQYF
v_call: TRBV6-5; j_call: TRBJ1-2; d_call: TRBD1; clone_size: -; cdr3_nt: TGTGCCAGCAGTTACGGGGGACAGGCCGGGGGCTACACCTTC; cdr3_aa: CASSYGGQAGGYTF
v_call: TRBV18; j_call: TRBJ1-1; d_call: -; clone_size: once; cdr3_nt: TGTGCCAGCTCACCCGGGATCTTACGGACTGAAGCTTTCTTT; cdr3_aa: CASSPGILRTEAFF
v_call: TRBV5-1; j_call: TRBJ1-4; d_call: -; clone_size: -; cdr3_nt: TGCGCCAGCAGCGCCGGGACGGCTGGGAGGGAAAAACTGTTTTTT; cdr3_aa: CASSAGTAGREKLFF
v_call: TRBV6-4; j_call: TRBJ1-3; d_call: -; clone_size: -; cdr3_nt: TGTGCCAGCAGTGACCCCCTCCCGGGGTACCGAAACACCATATATTTT; cdr3_aa: CASSDPLPGYRNTIYF
v_call: TRBV27; j_call: TRBJ1-1; d_call: TRBD1; clone_size: -; cdr3_nt: TGTGCCAGCAGTTTCCGAGGACCGGGACAGGGGAACACTGAAGCTTTCTTT; cdr3_aa: CASSFRGPGQGNTEAFF
v_call: TRBV24-1; j_call: TRBJ1-5; d_call: TRBD1; clone_size: few; cdr3_nt: TGTGCCACCTCCGGACAGGTCGGTCAGCCCCAGCATTTT; cdr3_aa: CATSGQVGQPQHF
v_call: TRBV5-1; j_call: TRBJ2-3; d_call: TRBD2; clone_size: -; cdr3_nt: TGCGCCAGCAGCTTGGCGGGACTAGACCGTCGCACAGATACGCAGTATTTT; cdr3_aa: CASSLAGLDRRTDTQYF
v_call: TRBV6-1; j_call: TRBJ2-1; d_call: TRBD2; clone_size: -; cdr3_nt: TGTGCCAGCAGTGACCGAGCGGGAGGGTACAATGAGCAGTTCTTC; cdr3_aa: CASSDRAGGYNEQFF
v_call: TRBV30; j_call: TRBJ2-5; d_call: TRBD2; clone_size: few; cdr3_nt: TGTGCCTGGAAGCTAGCGGGACAAGAGACCCAGTACTTC; cdr3_aa: CAWKLAGQETQYF
v_call: TRBV7-2; j_call: TRBJ1-2; d_call: -; clone_size: -; cdr3_nt: TGTGCCAGCAGCTCGGGACAAAACTATGGCTACACCTTC; cdr3_aa: CASSSGQNYGYTF
v_call: TRBV4-2; j_call: TRBJ1-2; d_call: -; clone_size: few; cdr3_nt: TGTGCCAGCAGCCGAGAAGCGGAAGTCCACAACTATGGCTACACCTTC; cdr3_aa: CASSREAEVHNYGYTF
v_call: TRBV18; j_call: TRBJ2-3; d_call: -; clone_size: -; cdr3_nt: TGTGCCAGCTCCGGGACTGCTAGCACAGATACGCAGTATTTT; cdr3_aa: CASSGTASTDTQYF
v_call: TRBV4-1; j_call: TRBJ2-7; d_call: -; clone_size: few; cdr3_nt: TGCGCCAGCAGCGAAAGGATAAGCGGCTCGTACGAGCAGTACTTC; cdr3_aa: CASSERISGSYEQYF
v_call: TRBV12-3/TRBV12-4; j_call: TRBJ1-5; d_call: -; clone_size: -; cdr3_nt: TGTGCCAGCAGTCTCGGTCAGCCCCAGCATTTT; cdr3_aa: CASSLGQPQHF
v_call: TRBV5-1; j_call: TRBJ2-3; d_call: -; clone_size: -; cdr3_nt: TGCGCCAGCAGCGGTACTAGCACAGATACGCAGTATTTT; cdr3_aa: CASSGTSTDTQYF
v_call: TRBV28; j_call: TRBJ2-7; d_call: TRBD1; clone_size: -; cdr3_nt: TGTGCCAGCAGTTTATCACAGGGGCAGTACGAGCAGTACTTC; cdr3_aa: CASSLSQGQYEQYF
v_call: TRBV6-5; j_call: TRBJ2-2; d_call: -; clone_size: -; cdr3_nt: TGTGCTACTGCCAGGGAGGCCGGGGAGCTGTTTTTT; cdr3_aa: CATAREAGELFF
v_call: TRBV11-1; j_call: TRBJ2-7; d_call: TRBD1; clone_size: -; cdr3_nt: TGTGCCAGCAGCCCGGGACAGACCTCTTACGAGCAGTACTTC; cdr3_aa: CASSPGQTSYEQYF
v_call: TRBV3-1/TRBV3-2; j_call: TRBJ2-3; d_call: -; clone_size: once; cdr3_nt: TGTGCCAGCAGCCAAAGAGGCTACAGGGAGTTGGCAGATACGCAGTATTTT; cdr3_aa: CASSQRGYRELADTQYF
v_call: TRBV7-2; j_call: TRBJ2-2; d_call: -; clone_size: -; cdr3_nt: TGTGCCAGCAGACCGGAGGGCGGTCTTTATGGCACCGGGGAGCTGTTTTTT; cdr3_aa: CASRPEGGLYGTGELFF
v_call: TRBV24-1; j_call: TRBJ2-1; d_call: -; clone_size: -; cdr3_nt: TGTGCCACCAGTGATCCACCGCCCGCGGGCAATGAGCAGTTCTTC; cdr3_aa: CATSDPPPAGNEQFF
v_call: TRBV29-1; j_call: TRBJ1-2; d_call: -; clone_size: once; cdr3_nt: TGCAGCGTTGCCAGGGTTTTGAACTATGGCTACACCTTC; cdr3_aa: CSVARVLNYGYTF
v_call: TRBV2; j_call: TRBJ1-5; d_call: TRBD1; clone_size: -; cdr3_nt: TGTGCCAGCAGTGACGGGACAGGGGGCTCGGGCAATCAGCCCCAGCATTTT; cdr3_aa: CASSDGTGGSGNQPQHF
v_call: TRBV30; j_call: TRBJ2-5; d_call: -; clone_size: -; cdr3_nt: TGTGCCTTTGGGCCGTTCCAAGAGACCCAGTACTTC; cdr3_aa: CAFGPFQETQYF
v_call: TRBV5-1; j_call: TRBJ2-7; d_call: TRBD1; clone_size: once; cdr3_nt: TGCGCCAGCAGCTACGACAGGGTCTCCTACGAGCAGTACTTC; cdr3_aa: CASSYDRVSYEQYF
v_call: TRBV3-1/TRBV3-2; j_call: TRBJ2-3; d_call: -; clone_size: -; cdr3_nt: TGTGCCAGCAGCCAAGAGTCAAGCGTAGAGGCAGATACGCAGTATTTT; cdr3_aa: CASSQESSVEADTQYF
v_call: TRBV12-3/TRBV12-4; j_call: TRBJ2-7; d_call: TRBD1; clone_size: many; cdr3_nt: TGTGCCAGCAGACAGGGGGGCGAGCAGTACTTC; cdr3_aa: CASRQGGEQYF
v_call: TRBV10-1; j_call: TRBJ2-7; d_call: TRBD1; clone_size: -; cdr3_nt: TGCGCCAGCAGTGACGTCCCGGGACAGGGATGGGGGACTTACGAGCAGTACTTC; cdr3_aa: CASSDVPGQGWGTYEQYF
v_call: TRBV30; j_call: TRBJ1-5; d_call: -; clone_size: -; cdr3_nt: TGTGCCTGGAGTGTGGAGGGTCATAGCAATCAGCCCCAGCATTTT; cdr3_aa: CAWSVEGHSNQPQHF
v_call: TRBV6-6; j_call: TRBJ2-7; d_call: -; clone_size: -; cdr3_nt: TGTGCCAGCAGCCGACGCGGGTACGAGCAGTACTTC; cdr3_aa: CASSRRGYEQYF
v_call: TRBV5-6; j_call: TRBJ2-5; d_call: TRBD2; clone_size: -; cdr3_nt: TGTGCCAGCAGCTTGTCGGGGACTAGCGGCACATGGACCCAGTACTTC; cdr3_aa: CASSLSGTSGTWTQYF